This T cell receptor (beta chain) was retrieved from a study of cytomegalovirus exposure and HLA in healthy donors. Looked up from germline, CDR1 is SEHNR and CDR2 is FQNEAQ (reference sequence). V lost 5 bases, J lost 2 bases, and 7 bases stayed unmatched. The CDR3 runs to 15 residues. The PCR had 60 Vbeta and 13 Jbeta primers. The repertoire was sequenced with immunoSEQ multiplex PCR; TCRdb's copy has only in-frame clones and lacks some. Here the sample spans some 210,000 clones, 70% to 85% being singletons. Sequenced: PBMCs. This TCR came from a male donor in good health and CMV-seronegative. The genes are TRBV7-9 and TRBJ2-7; the match to TRBD2 covers 9 bases. CDR3 in DNA: TGTGCCAGCAGCGGCATTGGACTAGCGACCTACGAGCAGTACTTC. It yields the protein CASSGIGLATYEQYF.